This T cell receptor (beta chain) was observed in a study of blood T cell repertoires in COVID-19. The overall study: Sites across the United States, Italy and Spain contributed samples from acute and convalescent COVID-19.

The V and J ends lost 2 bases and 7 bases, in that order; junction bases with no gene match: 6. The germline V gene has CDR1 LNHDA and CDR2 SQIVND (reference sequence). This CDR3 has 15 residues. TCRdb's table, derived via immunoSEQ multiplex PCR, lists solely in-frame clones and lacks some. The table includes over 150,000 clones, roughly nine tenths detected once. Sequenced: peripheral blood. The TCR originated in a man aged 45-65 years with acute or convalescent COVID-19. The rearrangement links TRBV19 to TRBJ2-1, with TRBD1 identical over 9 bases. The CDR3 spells CASSITGGRRNEQFF. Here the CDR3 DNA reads TGTGCCAGTAGTATAACAGGGGGCAGGAGGAATGAGCAGTTCTTC.